A few counts support the clone carrying this T cell receptor (beta chain). What it binds is not known. The data derive from a study of cytomegalovirus exposure and HLA in healthy donors. Study as a whole: The approximately 120 million unique TCR beta sequences, from 150 million to 200 million T cells, were found by an earlier analysis. Study observations and caveats: Within an earlier analysis, most TCR beta V segments proved productive either about 87% or about 30% of the time. Diagnosis of cytomegalovirus status made by the classifier reportedly showed high specificity and sensitivity.

Use of 60 Vbeta and 13 Jbeta primers characterized the PCR. Sequencing used immunoSEQ multiplex PCR; TCRdb keeps in-frame clones, though not all of them. Of approximately 190,000 clones detected, around 86% appear once; the ten largest clones hold around 1.2%. The V end lost 7 bases, the J end lost 2 bases, and 19 bases lay between the germline ends. Germline assignment: CDR1 SGHAT and CDR2 FQNNGV. CDR3 length equals 16 residues. The receptor was derived from a man between 25 and 39 years old in good health and CMV-seronegative. Source material: PBMCs. The V gene is TRBV11-2, the J gene TRBJ2-3; weak D call: TRBD2 (5 bases). The CDR3: CASNHRGSGYTDTQYF. CDR3 nucleotides: TGTGCCAGCAACCACCGAGGGTCGGGATACACAGATACGCAGTATTTT.